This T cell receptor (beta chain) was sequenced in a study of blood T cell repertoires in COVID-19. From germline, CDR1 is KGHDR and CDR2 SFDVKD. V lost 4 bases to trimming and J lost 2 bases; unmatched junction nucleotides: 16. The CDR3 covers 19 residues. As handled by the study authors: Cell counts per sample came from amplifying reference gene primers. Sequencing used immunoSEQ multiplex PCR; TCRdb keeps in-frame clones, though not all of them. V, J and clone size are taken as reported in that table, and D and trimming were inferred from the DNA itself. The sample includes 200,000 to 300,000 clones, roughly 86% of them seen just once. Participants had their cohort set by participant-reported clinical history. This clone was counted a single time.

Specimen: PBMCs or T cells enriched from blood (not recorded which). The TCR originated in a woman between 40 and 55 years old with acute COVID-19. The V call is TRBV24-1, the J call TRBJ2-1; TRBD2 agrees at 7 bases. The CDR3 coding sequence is TGTGCCACCAGTGACCCTACCGCCCTAGCGGAGGGCACCTACAATGAGCAGTTCTTC. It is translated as CATSDPTALAEGTYNEQFF.